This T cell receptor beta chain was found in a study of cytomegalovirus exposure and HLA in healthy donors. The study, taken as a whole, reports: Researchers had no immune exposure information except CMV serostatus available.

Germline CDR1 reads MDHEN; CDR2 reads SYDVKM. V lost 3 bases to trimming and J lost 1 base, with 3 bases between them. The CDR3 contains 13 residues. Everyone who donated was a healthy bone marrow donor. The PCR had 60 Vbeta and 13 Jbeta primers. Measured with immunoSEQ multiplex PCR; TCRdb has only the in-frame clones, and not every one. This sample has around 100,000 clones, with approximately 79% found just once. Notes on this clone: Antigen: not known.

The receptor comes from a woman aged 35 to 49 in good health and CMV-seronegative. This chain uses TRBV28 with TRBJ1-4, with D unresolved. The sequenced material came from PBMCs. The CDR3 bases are TGTGCCAGCAGTTTCGGAACTAATGAAAAACTGTTTTTT. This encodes CASSFGTNEKLFF.